A selection of T cell receptor beta chains follows, all from one sample in a study of cytomegalovirus exposure and HLA in healthy donors. The protocol was immunoSEQ multiplex PCR, while the TCRdb copy is restricted to in-frame clones and leaves out a portion. The sample shows approximately 50,000 clones, 88% of them seen only once. Source material: PBMCs. These receptors were collected from a woman younger than 45 in good health and CMV-seronegative. Each CDR3 is given with its conserved first and last residue. A D gene is named only where the DNA matches it firmly. Clone size appears in some rows only: once, few, many, or a class for an expanded clone.

cdr3_nt	cdr3_aa	clone_size	v_call	j_call	d_call
TGTGCCAGCAGCGGCAGCGGGAGCGGCACAGATACGCAGTATTTT	CASSGSGSGTDTQYF	once	TRBV9	TRBJ2-3	TRBD2
TGTGCCAGCAGTTTAACCCAGGCCCTCCGCCACGAGCAGTACTTC	CASSLTQALRHEQYF	-	TRBV28	TRBJ2-7	-
TGTGCCAGCAGTTCTCGGACAGGGCGGGATACGCAGTATTTT	CASSSRTGRDTQYF	-	TRBV27	TRBJ2-3	TRBD1
TGTGCCAGCAGCGTGATGGACAGCTATGGCTACACCTTC	CASSVMDSYGYTF	-	TRBV9	TRBJ1-2	-
TGTGCCAGCAGTCCAGGACAGGGCCTCTACGAGCAGTACTTC	CASSPGQGLYEQYF	-	TRBV2	TRBJ2-7	TRBD1
TGTGCCAGTAGCAGACCGGGACAGAGCACAGATACGCAGTATTTT	CASSRPGQSTDTQYF	-	TRBV19	TRBJ2-3	TRBD1
TGCAGCGTCGTCGATTGGGAGGCAGATACGCAGTATTTT	CSVVDWEADTQYF	-	TRBV29-1	TRBJ2-3	-
TGCGCCAGCAGCCAAGATCCGGCGGGAGGGCCAGGGGAGACCCAGTACTTC	CASSQDPAGGPGETQYF	few	TRBV4-3	TRBJ2-5	TRBD2
TGTGCCAGCAGTCAAGGGTCGGGACAGGCATATGGCTACACCTTC	CASSQGSGQAYGYTF	once	TRBV6-5	TRBJ1-2	TRBD1
TGTGCCAGTAGTGGCACCGGGACAGTTAACACCGGGGAGCTGTTTTTT	CASSGTGTVNTGELFF	once	TRBV19	TRBJ2-2	TRBD1
TGTGCCAGCACTGAAGGGGGTAATGAAAAACTGTTTTTT	CASTEGGNEKLFF	-	TRBV28	TRBJ1-4	-
TGTGCCAGCAGCCAGACTAGCGGGCGGCTTTCAGATACGCAGTATTTT	CASSQTSGRLSDTQYF	-	TRBV7-3	TRBJ2-3	TRBD2
TGTGCCAGCAGCGCCTCAGGCTACGAGCAGTACTTC	CASSASGYEQYF	-	TRBV9	TRBJ2-7	-
TGTGCCAGCAGGGACAATTACGAGCAGTACTTC	CASRDNYEQYF	-	TRBV28	TRBJ2-7	-
TGTGCCAGCAGTTTAAGCGGGAGGGCGTACGAGCAGTACTTC	CASSLSGRAYEQYF	-	TRBV27	TRBJ2-7	TRBD2
TGCGCCAGCAGCCTGCACGGGACAGGGGATTCTGGCGGGGAGCTGTTTTTT	CASSLHGTGDSGGELFF	-	TRBV4-1	TRBJ2-2	TRBD1
TGCGCCAGCAGCTTCGACACATTATGGCACGAGCAGTACTTC	CASSFDTLWHEQYF	-	TRBV5-1	TRBJ2-7	-
TGTGCCAGCAGGGATGGACAGGGCCCTGAAAAACTGTTTTTT	CASRDGQGPEKLFF	-	TRBV6-1	TRBJ1-4	TRBD1
TGTGCCAGCAATCCTACAGGGGGTGGCAATCAGCCCCAGCATTTT	CASNPTGGGNQPQHF	-	TRBV28	TRBJ1-5	TRBD1
TGTGCCAGCACCTTAACGGACAGTCTTTCCTACGAGCAGTACTTC	CASTLTDSLSYEQYF	once	TRBV28	TRBJ2-7	-
TGTGCCAGTAGTTCCGATGGGCGCCGATCTGGAAGCTATGGCTACACCTTC	CASSSDGRRSGSYGYTF	-	TRBV19	TRBJ1-2	-
TGCGCCAGCAGTTCAGTCCGGGGGAGCTGGGAGACCCAGTACTTC	CASSSVRGSWETQYF	-	TRBV5-1	TRBJ2-5	-
TGTGCCAGTAGAAGGACAGCCGCAGAGACCCAGTACTTC	CASRRTAAETQYF	-	TRBV19	TRBJ2-5	-
TGTGCCTGGAGTGTGTTAGTGTTGTTGGGGGGGACTGAAGCTTTCTTT	CAWSVLVLLGGTEAFF	-	TRBV30	TRBJ1-1	-
TGTGCCACCCTGGGGAGGTTTAACTCCTACAATGAGCAGTTCTTC	CATLGRFNSYNEQFF	-	TRBV27	TRBJ2-1	-
TGTGCCAGCAGCTTAGGGGACGCCCGACAGGCAATCGGCGTTGAGCAGTTCTTC	CASSLGDARQAIGVEQFF	-	TRBV7-2	TRBJ2-1	-
TGTGCCACCAGCAGAGTTTCGGGCGCGAGACAGGGCACTGAAGCTTTCTTT	CATSRVSGARQGTEAFF	-	TRBV15	TRBJ1-1	TRBD1
TGTGCCAGCAGTTCCCGAGGGAGGGAGGCCTACGAGCAGTACTTC	CASSSRGREAYEQYF	-	TRBV28	TRBJ2-7	TRBD2
TGTGCCAGCAGTCCCCTCCGGGGGAAGACCCAGTACTTC	CASSPLRGKTQYF	-	TRBV27	TRBJ2-5	-
TGTGCCAGCAGTTTACGGCGCCTAGCGGAAGAGACCCAGTACTTC	CASSLRRLAEETQYF	-	TRBV27	TRBJ2-5	TRBD2
TGTGCCACCAGCAGAGATCCCACCGGAGAGACCCAGTACTTC	CATSRDPTGETQYF	-	TRBV15	TRBJ2-5	-
TGTGCCAGCAGCTTAGAGGGGGGGAGCTCTGGAAACACCATATATTTT	CASSLEGGSSGNTIYF	-	TRBV7-6	TRBJ1-3	-
TGTGCCAGCAGTTTTACAGGGGACGCTGAAGCTTTCTTT	CASSFTGDAEAFF	-	TRBV28	TRBJ1-1	TRBD1
TGTGCCAGCAGCTTAGCCGGACAGGGTTCAAATCAACGGCATTTT	CASSLAGQGSNQRHF	-	TRBV7-7	TRBJ1-5	TRBD1
TGTGCCAGCAGCACCCGACTAGCGGGAGATATGGAGACCCAGTACTTC	CASSTRLAGDMETQYF	-	TRBV11-1	TRBJ2-5	TRBD2
TGTGCCGGTACGGAGTTCCTAGGGAACACTGAAGCTTTCTTT	CAGTEFLGNTEAFF	-	TRBV30	TRBJ1-1	-
TGTGCCAGAAGCCTACTAGCGGGAGGGCAATTGGGCCAAGAGACCCAGTACTTC	CARSLLAGGQLGQETQYF	-	TRBV7-5	TRBJ2-5	-
TGTGCCAGCAGTGAAGCAAGGTGGGGGGTTGGCTACACCTTC	CASSEARWGVGYTF	-	TRBV6-1	TRBJ1-2	-
TGTGCCAGCAGTTCCGGCGGGAGGGGCCACAATGAGCAGTTCTTC	CASSSGGRGHNEQFF	-	TRBV28	TRBJ2-1	TRBD2
TGTGCCAGTTATTATGGGACAGGGGGATACTATGGCTACACCTTC	CASYYGTGGYYGYTF	-	TRBV19	TRBJ1-2	TRBD1
TGTGCCAGCAGCTTCCAGGGCACATACACCGGGGAGCTGTTTTTT	CASSFQGTYTGELFF	-	TRBV5-4	TRBJ2-2	-
TGCACCAGCAGCCAAGAACCCCCGGGGGGGCGGAGCACAGATACGCAGTATTTT	CTSSQEPPGGRSTDTQYF	-	TRBV1	TRBJ2-3	-
TGTGCCAGCAGGGGCGGACAGGGGAGCAATCAGCCCCAGCATTTT	CASRGGQGSNQPQHF	-	TRBV2	TRBJ1-5	TRBD1
TGCGCCAGCAGCCTAAAACAGGGCGACCGCAATGAGCAGTTCTTC	CASSLKQGDRNEQFF	-	TRBV5-1	TRBJ2-1	-
TGTGCCAGCAGCTTAGATAGGGGACTAGCGGGCACAGATACGCAGTATTTT	CASSLDRGLAGTDTQYF	-	TRBV11-2	TRBJ2-3	TRBD2
TGTGCCAGCAGTTTCCGGACTAGCGGGAGGGCCGGGAACACCGGGGAGCTGTTTTTT	CASSFRTSGRAGNTGELFF	-	TRBV27	TRBJ2-2	TRBD2
TGTGCCACCAGCAGGACAGACATGAACACTGAAGCTTTCTTT	CATSRTDMNTEAFF	-	TRBV15	TRBJ1-1	-
TGTGCCAGCAATGGGGAGGAACTGTTTTTT	CASNGEELFF	medium-sized	TRBV28	TRBJ1-4	-
TGTGCCAGCCGACGACAGGGACCTTCCTACGAGCAGTACTTC	CASRRQGPSYEQYF	-	TRBV2	TRBJ2-7	TRBD1
TGTGCCAGCAGTTCAGGACAGGGCCCTAATGAGCAGTTCTTC	CASSSGQGPNEQFF	-	TRBV28	TRBJ2-1	TRBD1
TGTGCCAGCAGACCCACAGGGGACTATGGCTACACCTTC	CASRPTGDYGYTF	-	TRBV2	TRBJ1-2	TRBD1
TGTGCCAGCAGCTCTGACAGGGTCGATCAGCCCCAGCATTTT	CASSSDRVDQPQHF	-	TRBV5-6	TRBJ1-5	TRBD1
TGCGCCAGCAGCCAAGATTCTGGCAGGGACGAGCAGTACTTC	CASSQDSGRDEQYF	-	TRBV4-3	TRBJ2-7	-